These T cell receptor beta chains were read from a single sample in a study of blood T cells in healthy people across ages. Each CDR3 protein is one row after TCRdb ran MiXCR on the 5' RACE reads. Of fewer than 750,000 distinct CDR3 sequences detected, under 55% appear once; the ten largest clones hold approximately 23%. Sequencing was performed on blood. The source is a man older than 75 in good health. CDR3s include the opening cysteine and the closing phenylalanine or tryptophan. A D gene is named only where the DNA matches it firmly. Only some rows state a clone size, as once, few, many or a class for expanded clones.

v_call	j_call	d_call	clone_size	cdr3_aa	cdr3_nt
TRBV5-1	TRBJ2-3	NA	NA	CASSSQTARSDTQYF	TGCGCCAGCAGCTCCCAGACCGCCAGGTCAGATACGCAGTATTTT
TRBV29-1	TRBJ2-3	TRBD2	NA	CSVGVAGGLDTQYF	TGCAGCGTTGGGGTAGCGGGGGGGCTGGATACGCAGTATTTT
TRBV2	TRBJ2-7	NA	NA	CASTGRQLPEQYF	TGTGCCAGCACGGGACGTCAGCTCCCCGAGCAGTACTTC
TRBV7-2	TRBJ2-3	TRBD2	NA	CASTRASGGVRTDTQYF	TGTGCCAGCACCAGAGCCAGCGGGGGGGTTAGGACAGATACGCAGTATTTT
TRBV20-1	TRBJ2-3	TRBD2	few	CSASFKASGGADTQYF	TGCAGTGCTAGTTTTAAGGCTAGCGGGGGGGCAGATACGCAGTATTTT
TRBV5-1	TRBJ2-6	NA	once	CASSLGVDSGANVLTF	TGCGCCAGCAGCTTGGGTGTTGACTCTGGGGCCAACGTCCTGACTTTC
TRBV3-1	TRBJ1-2	TRBD1	NA	CASSRGQGEGGYTF	TGTGCCAGCAGCCGAGGACAGGGGGAAGGAGGCTACACCTTC
TRBV4-3	TRBJ1-2	NA	NA	CASSLPMRISNYGYTF	TGCGCCAGCAGCCTCCCCATGCGAATATCTAACTATGGCTACACCTTC
TRBV12-3/TRBV12-4	TRBJ1-2	NA	NA	CASSLKRFRDTPGGGYTF	TGTGCCAGCAGTTTAAAACGCTTCCGGGACACACCGGGGGGTGGCTACACCTTC
TRBV3-1	TRBJ2-1	TRBD2	NA	CASSQAWTSGYNEQFF	TGTGCCAGCAGCCAAGCTTGGACTAGCGGCTACAATGAGCAGTTCTTC
TRBV28	TRBJ2-7	TRBD2	NA	CASSARGLGTYEQYF	TGTGCCAGCAGTGCGAGGGGACTAGGGACCTACGAGCAGTACTTC
TRBV20-1	TRBJ2-2	TRBD2	once	CSAPIAGGANTGELFF	TGCAGTGCTCCTATAGCGGGAGGGGCGAACACCGGGGAGCTGTTTTTT
TRBV9	TRBJ1-3	NA	NA	CASSVAPRADTIYF	TGTGCCAGCAGCGTAGCTCCGAGGGCGGACACCATATATTTT
TRBV7-9	TRBJ1-2	NA	many	CASSLEGVAGGYTF	TGTGCCAGCAGCTTAGAGGGTGTGGCGGGTGGCTACACCTTC
TRBV2	TRBJ2-5	NA	NA	CASKGNTQETQYF	TGTGCCAGCAAGGGGAACACACAAGAGACCCAGTACTTC
TRBV20-1	TRBJ2-4	NA	NA	CSARGRTVKNIQYF	TGCAGCGCTAGAGGAAGGACAGTTAAAAACATTCAGTACTTC
TRBV7-7	TRBJ2-5	NA	few	CASSTRDGGKETQYF	TGTGCTAGCAGCACCAGGGACGGCGGCAAAGAGACCCAGTACTTC
TRBV29-1	TRBJ2-1	TRBD1	many	CSVGQGGWNEQFF	TGCAGCGTGGGACAGGGGGGGTGGAATGAGCAGTTCTTC
TRBV6-6	TRBJ2-7	NA	few	CASSDPRVYEQYF	TGTGCCAGCAGTGACCCCAGGGTGTACGAGCAGTACTTC
TRBV6-1	TRBJ2-4	TRBD1	NA	CASRDGQGYYDIQYF	TGTGCCAGCAGGGATGGACAGGGGTATTATGACATTCAGTACTTC
TRBV7-2	TRBJ2-5	NA	NA	CASSQVGGSQETQYF	TGTGCCAGCAGCCAAGTAGGGGGTAGCCAAGAGACCCAGTACTTC
TRBV5-1	TRBJ2-5	NA	NA	CATKVGRSQETQYF	TGCGCCACCAAAGTCGGTCGGAGCCAAGAGACCCAGTACTTC
TRBV15	TRBJ2-3	NA	NA	CATSRDFPQTSTDTQYF	TGTGCCACCAGCAGAGATTTCCCCCAGACTAGCACAGATACGCAGTATTTT
TRBV20-1	TRBJ2-6	TRBD1	NA	CSAKDRTKTTGASVLTF	TGCAGTGCTAAGGACAGGACAAAAACAACTGGGGCCAGCGTCCTGACTTTC
TRBV4-3	TRBJ2-3	NA	NA	CASSQDRGATQYF	TGCGCCAGCAGCCAAGATCGGGGGGCTACGCAGTATTTT
TRBV7-9	TRBJ2-3	NA	few	CASSLSTQGTQYF	TGTGCCAGCAGCTTATCAACCCAGGGGACGCAGTATTTT
TRBV4-1	TRBJ2-3	TRBD2	NA	CASSQSGPGLAGRNTDTQYF	TGCGCCAGCAGCCAGAGTGGCCCGGGACTAGCGGGGAGAAACACAGATACGCAGTATTTT
TRBV24-1	TRBJ2-1	NA	NA	CATSATTLGGQSQQFF	TGTGCCACCAGTGCCACAACCCTAGGGGGGCAAAGTCAGCAGTTCTTC
TRBV13	TRBJ2-3	NA	NA	CASRRDLLTDTQYF	TGTGCCAGCAGAAGGGACCTACTCACAGATACGCAGTATTTT
TRBV7-9	TRBJ2-5	TRBD2	many	CASSQLLAGAFEETQYF	TGTGCCAGCAGCCAGCTACTAGCGGGAGCGTTTGAGGAGACCCAGTACTTC
TRBV7-9	TRBJ2-5	TRBD2	NA	CASNSGLAPETQYF	TGTGCCAGCAACTCTGGACTAGCCCCGGAGACCCAGTACTTC
TRBV4-1	TRBJ1-4	NA	few	CASSQDLGRSNEKLFF	TGCGCCAGCAGCCAAGACCTTGGACGTTCTAATGAAAAACTGTTTTTT
TRBV29-1	TRBJ2-1	NA	many	CSVDRGSYNEQFF	TGCAGCGTTGATCGGGGCTCCTACAATGAGCAGTTCTTC
TRBV7-2	TRBJ1-1	NA	NA	CASSLVAGRDTEAFF	TGTGCCAGCAGCTTAGTTGCAGGGAGGGACACTGAAGCTTTCTTT
TRBV6-5	TRBJ1-2	TRBD1	many	CASSYTRGLGYGYTF	TGTGCCAGCAGTTACACCAGGGGGCTGGGCTATGGCTACACCTTC
TRBV7-2	TRBJ1-2	TRBD1	NA	CASSTRDSRNYGYTF	TGTGCCAGCAGCACCCGGGACAGCAGAAACTATGGCTACACCTTC